The 14 T cell receptor beta chains reported below all come from one sample, sequenced in a study of CD8+ T cells in alopecia areata. Indicated treatment: oral pan-JAK inhibitor, 5-10 mg twice daily. RNA extraction was followed by reverse transcription into cDNA, which acted as the sequencing template. Generated by immunoSEQ multiplex PCR, the TCRdb table keeps only in-frame clones and is missing some. The sample has some 100,000 clones; roughly 60% are singletons. Sequenced material: CD8+ T cells sorted from blood, taken at week 4, from a patient treated with tofacitinib. The origin of the receptors is a human donor with alopecia areata.

This chain uses TRBV13 with TRBJ2-1, with a tentative D call TRBD1 (6 bases). The CDR3 consists of 15 residues. Germline V gives CDR1 PRHDT, CDR2 FYEKMQ (reference sequence). The V gene lost 5 bases and the J gene lost 0 bases, with 11 bases spanning the gap. The CDR3 sequence: CASSGGHLSYNEQFF. In DNA, the CDR3 is TGTGCCAGCAGCGGGGGACACCTCTCCTACAATGAGCAGTTCTTC.

A few counts support this clone. The chain links TRBV29-1 to TRBJ2-2, with a tentative D call TRBD2 (6 bases). Germline CDR1 SQVTM, CDR2 ANQGSEA. Trimming cost V 6 bases and J 7 bases, with 15 bases left between them. CDR3 length equals 13 residues. The CDR3 nucleotides are TGCAGCGTCCTCTTACCGGGGGTCGGGGAGCTGTTTTTT. Residues: CSVLLPGVGELFF.

The rearrangement joins TRBV29-1 to TRBJ2-7, with TRBD2 identical over 12 bases. CDR3 size: 14 residues. Trimming cost V 4 bases and J 3 bases; bases outside gene matches: 4. Germline loops: CDR1 SQVTM, CDR2 ANQGSEA. The CDR3 loop is CSVVGLAGFYEQYF. As DNA, the CDR3 is TGCAGCGTTGTCGGACTAGCGGGATTCTACGAGCAGTACTTC.

This clone has just a few counts. The V gene is TRBV9, the J gene TRBJ2-7; D ambiguous. The V end lost 3 bases, the J end lost 3 bases, and 19 bases lay between the germline ends. Germline-derived CDR1 and CDR2 are SGDLS and YYNGEE. The CDR3 covers 16 residues. The CDR3 DNA reads TGTGCCAGCAGCGCGACGGATCATCCGAGTTTCTACGAGCAGTACTTC. Its protein product is CASSATDHPSFYEQYF. The entire variable domain, with the rest obtained from reference TRBV9 and TRBJ2-7, is as follows: DSGVTQTPKHLITATGQRVTLRCSPRSGDLSVYWYQQSLDQGLQFLIQYYNGEERAKGNILERFSAQQFPDLHSELNLSSLELGDSALYFCASSATDHPSFYEQYFGPGTRLTVT.

Points on this clone: Other DNA sequences in the same sample also yield this CDR3. V is TRBV27 and J is TRBJ2-5, with D perhaps matching TRBD2 (6 bases). V lost 1 base and J 4 bases, leaving 10 bases between the germline ends. This CDR3 has 14 residues. Germline lookup yields CDR1 MNHEY and CDR2 SMNVEV (reference sequence). CDR3 sequence: CASSLLGGGETQYF. The CDR3 DNA reads TGTGCCAGCAGTTTATTGGGAGGAGGAGAGACCCAGTACTTC.

J is TRBJ2-1 and V is TRBV4-1; the D gene is possibly TRBD1 (6 bases). Germline assignment: CDR1 MGHRA and CDR2 YSYEKL. Trimming left V 2 bases short and J 2 bases short, with 13 bases between. The CDR3 extends over 16 amino acids. The CDR3 bases are TGCGCCAGCAGCCAACGGACAGCCAACCCCTACAATGAGCAGTTCTTC. Translated, it gives CASSQRTANPYNEQFF.

This clone has a handful of counts. The rearrangement links TRBV4-2 to TRBJ2-1; 8 bases match TRBD2. The CDR3 has 17 amino acids. Germline V gene data show CDR1 as LGHNA and CDR2 as YNFKEQ. V gave up 3 bases and J gave up 2 bases; unmatched junction bases: 9. The DNA of the CDR3 is TGTGCCAGCAGCCAGGCGGGTCTAGCGGGCGCCTACAATGAGCAGTTCTTC. It codes for CASSQAGLAGAYNEQFF.

This chain connects TRBV2 to TRBJ2-3; D may be TRBD2 (6 bases). The V end was cut by 2 bases, the J end by 3 bases, with 9 bases between. Germline loops: CDR1 SNHLY, CDR2 FYNNEI. The CDR3 loop spans 14 amino acids. CDR3 sequence reads: CASSEFGGTDTQYF. Here the CDR3 DNA reads TGTGCCAGCAGTGAATTTGGGGGGACAGATACGCAGTATTTT.

The chain employs TRBV30 and TRBJ1-2; 10 bases are shared with TRBD1. Per the germline V gene, CDR1 is GTSNPN and CDR2 is SVGIG (reference sequence). Losses at the gene ends were 4 bases for V and 7 bases for J; bases not matched to a gene: 12. The CDR3 runs 15 residues. This CDR3 is CAWTALDRGSVGYTF. CDR3 nucleotide sequence: TGTGCCTGGACCGCACTGGACAGGGGGTCCGTTGGCTACACCTTC.

This clone showed up just a few times. The chain joins TRBV5-6 to TRBJ2-7; unclear D gene. The CDR3 has 14 amino acids. The V end was cut by 0 bases, the J end by 1 base, with 8 bases between. CDR1 is SGHDT and CDR2 is YYEEEE in the germline V gene. The CDR3 nucleotides are TGTGCCAGCAGCTTGGAGGGAAATTCCTACGAGCAGTACTTC. Encoded protein: CASSLEGNSYEQYF.

This clone was seen only a few times. J is TRBJ2-2 and V is TRBV5-6, with D tentatively TRBD1 (5 bases). Germline V lookup: CDR1 SGHDT, CDR2 YYEEEE. V lost 0 bases and J 2 bases, leaving 11 bases between the germline ends. This CDR3 comprises 16 residues. CDR3 protein: CASSLAGKGNTGELFF. CDR3 nucleotides: TGTGCCAGCAGCTTGGCAGGGAAGGGCAACACCGGGGAGCTGTTTTTT. Filled out from reference TRBV5-6 and TRBJ2-2, the complete variable domain reads DAGVTQSPTHLIKTRGQQVTLRCSPKSGHDTVSWYQQALGQGPQFIFQYYEEEERQRGNFPDRFSGHQFPNYSSELNVNALLLGDSALYLCASSLAGKGNTGELFFGEGSRLTVL.

This clone was counted a few times. This sequence joins TRBV29-1 and TRBJ2-7, with a weak D call TRBD1 (6 bases). CDR3 length: 15 amino acids. Trimming cost V 5 bases and J 3 bases, with 20 bases left between them. Germline V lookup: CDR1 SQVTM, CDR2 ANQGSEA. The CDR3: CSVNTPGTPNYEQYF. As DNA, the CDR3 is TGCAGCGTTAACACACCCGGGACACCCAACTACGAGCAGTACTTC.

The chain uses TRBV10-3 and TRBJ2-7; no clear D gene. This CDR3 comprises 14 residues. The V and J ends lost 6 bases and 2 bases respectively, with 14 bases between them. Germline V gives CDR1 ENHRY, CDR2 SYGVKD. CDR3 protein: CAISDPSTAYEQYF. The CDR3 coding sequence is TGTGCCATCAGCGATCCTTCCACGGCCTACGAGCAGTACTTC.

The chain couples TRBV7-8 to TRBJ1-2; D unclear. Germline V lookup: CDR1 SGHVS, CDR2 FQNEAQ. The CDR3 runs 16 residues. Trimming removed 1 base from V and 4 bases from J, with 16 bases in between. This chain's CDR3 is CASSLGSFGLGYGYTF. The DNA for the CDR3 is TGTGCCAGCAGCTTAGGCTCTTTCGGGCTTGGCTATGGCTACACCTTC.